The sequence of this TCR beta chain was determined in a study of blood T cell repertoires in COVID-19. At the level of the study: The origin of the acute and convalescent COVID-19 samples was the United States, Italy and Spain. PBMCs, B-cell-depleted T cells, or T cells were the source of the cDNA or gDNA that made up the material.

Trimming stripped 3 bases from V and 3 bases from J, with 9 bases between. The CDR3 covers 13 residues. In the source study's methods: Quantification of nucleated cells was approximated via reference gene primer amplification. Libraries were prepared by immunoSEQ multiplex PCR; TCRdb keeps only in-frame clonotypes and omits some of them. V and J calls and clone size are copied from that table; D and trimming were computed from the DNA. The data show 62,000 or so clones, 88% seen once. The receptor's source is a human donor in a cohort sampled during active COVID-19. Sequencing used peripheral blood. The rearrangement links TRBV12-3 or TRBV12-4 to TRBJ2-7; possibly TRBD1 for D (5 bases). The CDR3 loop is CASSLETDYEQYF. The CDR3 bases are TGTGCCAGCAGTTTGGAGACAGACTACGAGCAGTACTTC.